The 15 T cell receptor beta chains below all came from one sample that was sequenced in a study of beta chain features in type 1 diabetes. Every bit of the isolated RNA underwent reverse transcription, so sequencing read expressed TCRB transcripts. Profiling relied on immunoSEQ multiplex PCR, and the TCRdb table lists in-frame clones only, not all of them. The data show hundreds of thousands of clones, 12% to 15% seen once. Sequencing input: central memory CD4+ T cells from blood. All receptors derive from a man younger than 45 in good health.

This clone occurred a few times. CDR3 sequence: CASTPVMGLGYTF. The DNA for the CDR3 is TGTGCCAGCACCCCCGTGATGGGTCTTGGCTACACCTTC. The chain is built from TRBV6-5 and TRBJ1-2; D gene ambiguous. Germline V CDR1 and CDR2: MNHEY, SVGAGI. The CDR3 is 13 amino acids. The ends were cut back, 7 bases at V and 7 bases at J, with 16 bases in the middle.

This clone was detected a few times. The chain carries TRBV7-2 and TRBJ2-2, with D possibly called TRBD1 or TRBD2 (6 bases each). Germline CDR1 SGHTA, CDR2 FQGNSA. V dropped 2 bases and J dropped 4 bases, with 11 bases sitting between them. The CDR3 is made up of 15 amino acids. Written as DNA, the CDR3 is TGTGCCAGCAGCTTATTGGAGGGGGGCACCGGGGAGCTGTTTTTT. This gives the protein CASSLLEGGTGELFF.

This clone was seen a handful of times. The chain joins TRBV9 to TRBJ2-1; D is unresolved. This CDR3 contains 11 residues. V was shortened by 1 base and J by 10 bases, with 6 bases between the two germline ends. The germline CDR1 and CDR2 sequences are SGDLS and YYNGEE. CDR3 amino acids: CASSVFEEQFF. CDR3 nucleotide sequence: TGTGCCAGCAGCGTATTTGAGGAGCAGTTCTTC.

The chain joins TRBV6-1 to TRBJ2-7, with D uncertain. Trimming took off 4 bases at V and 7 bases at J, with 14 bases between the two ends. The CDR3 contains 13 residues. Germline CDR1 reads MNHNS; CDR2 reads SASEGT. The CDR3 bases are TGTGCCAGCAGTGTATCGGCAGGCTGGGAGCAGTACGTC. The encoded protein is CASSVSAGWEQYV.

This chain links TRBV9 with TRBJ2-7; 8 nucleotides line up with TRBD1. The length of the CDR3 is 15 residues. Trimming cost V 1 base and J 4 bases; bases outside gene matches: 7. The germline gives CDR1 SGDLS, CDR2 YYNGEE. The CDR3 nucleotides are TGTGCCAGCAGCGTATCAGGGACAGGTTTGTACGAGCAGTACTTC. Translated: CASSVSGTGLYEQYF.

This clone was seen a handful of times. An end of the junction does not agree with germline; a read error may underlie this. The CDR3 is CASSRLASYNEQFF. In nucleotides, the CDR3 is TGCGCCAGCAGTAGACTAGCGAGCTACAATGAGCAGTTCTTC. V usage is TRBV5-4 and J usage is TRBJ2-1; 8 bases fit TRBD2. Germline loops: CDR1 SGHNT, CDR2 YYREEE (reference sequence). CDR3 length equals 14 residues.

This clone was picked up a small number of times. This sequence joins TRBV28 and TRBJ1-1, with D perhaps matching TRBD1 (6 bases). Germline V gene lookup returns CDR1 MDHEN and CDR2 SYDVKM. V was shortened by 6 bases and J by 4 bases, with 27 bases between the two germline ends. This CDR3 is 18 amino acids long. For the CDR3, the DNA is TGTGCCAGCAGCGTCCGGGTGGGACACCGAACGCGTCGCACTGAAGCTTTCTTT. Its translation: CASSVRVGHRTRRTEAFF.

This clone was seen a handful of times. The gene calls are TRBV27 and TRBJ1-1; D not certain. This CDR3 has 14 residues. Per the germline V gene, CDR1 is MNHEY and CDR2 is SMNVEV (reference sequence). Trimming removed 4 bases at V and 1 base at J, with 10 bases between. Here the CDR3 DNA reads TGTGCCAGCAGTTCACCTGGGCGGAACACTGAAGCTTTCTTT. Translated, it gives CASSSPGRNTEAFF.

The chain has TRBV5-1 and TRBJ2-1; D call uncertain. Trimming cost V 0 bases and J 5 bases, with 6 bases left between them. The CDR3 is made up of 13 amino acids. The germline V gene encodes CDR1 SGHRS and CDR2 YFSETQ. The CDR3 is CASSLAMDNEQFF. The CDR3, as DNA: TGCGCCAGCAGCTTGGCCATGGACAATGAGCAGTTCTTC.

The CDR3 loop reads CASRDTGQGWGYTF. The DNA of the CDR3 is TGTGCCAGCAGGGATACTGGGCAGGGCTGGGGCTACACCTTC. The chain is built from TRBV6-5 and TRBJ1-2; a possible D gene is TRBD1 (5 bases). CDR1 is MNHEY, CDR2 SVGAGI, per germline. V lost 6 bases and J lost 8, with 19 bases in between. The CDR3 loop spans 14 amino acids.

This clone was seen only a few times. The genes are TRBV14 and TRBJ2-7; D remains ambiguous. From germline, CDR1 is SGHDN and CDR2 FVKESK. There are 14 residues in the CDR3. V was cut by 3 bases and J by 2 bases, with 11 bases left in between. The CDR3 here is CASSQGLGTYEQYF. As DNA, the CDR3 is TGTGCCAGCAGCCAGGGGTTGGGTACCTACGAGCAGTACTTC.

This chain joins TRBV6-6 and TRBJ1-2; no definite D call. Deletions cut 5 bases from V and 2 bases from J, with 6 bases between. Germline V lookup: CDR1 MNHNY, CDR2 SVGAGI (reference sequence). The CDR3 length is 12 residues. The CDR3 loop reads CASSASNYGYTF. In nucleotides, the CDR3 is TGTGCCAGCAGTGCTTCCAACTATGGCTACACCTTC.

Details on this clone: This may arise from a read error, as a much more abundant clone is one base away. Other DNA sequences in this sample translate to the same CDR3. The chain is built from TRBV5-1 and TRBJ1-5; 8 bases fit TRBD1. V lost 4 bases to trimming and J lost 2 bases; unmatched junction nucleotides: 2. Germline V gene lookup returns CDR1 SGHRS and CDR2 YFSETQ. The CDR3 has 14 residues. CDR3 protein: CASSPGQGNQPQHF. DNA for the CDR3: TGCGCCAGCAGCCCGGGACAGGGCAATCAGCCCCAGCATTTT. Full variable domain (outside the CDR3, taken from reference TRBV5-1 and TRBJ1-5): KAGVTQTPRYLIKTRGQQVTLSCSPISGHRSVSWYQQTPGQGLQFLFEYFSETQRNKGNFPGRFSGRQFSNSRSEMNVSTLELGDSALYLCASSPGQGNQPQHFGDGTRLSIL.

The chain links TRBV18 to TRBJ2-3; D is unclear. Germline V gene lookup returns CDR1 KGHSH and CDR2 LQKENI. V was clipped by 3 bases and J by 6 bases, with 10 bases between them. The CDR3 has 13 amino acids. CDR3 sequence reads: CASSPNTFDTQYF. Written as DNA, the CDR3 is TGTGCCAGCTCACCGAATACCTTCGATACGCAGTATTTT.

This clone was detected only a few times. The chain joins TRBV18 to TRBJ2-1; D gene ambiguous. The length of the CDR3 is 13 residues. Germline lookup yields CDR1 KGHSH and CDR2 LQKENI. V was cut by 4 bases and J by 8 bases, with 12 bases left in between. CDR3 residues: CASSLAQSYEQFF. The CDR3 nucleotides are TGTGCCAGCTCACTCGCGCAAAGCTATGAGCAGTTCTTC.